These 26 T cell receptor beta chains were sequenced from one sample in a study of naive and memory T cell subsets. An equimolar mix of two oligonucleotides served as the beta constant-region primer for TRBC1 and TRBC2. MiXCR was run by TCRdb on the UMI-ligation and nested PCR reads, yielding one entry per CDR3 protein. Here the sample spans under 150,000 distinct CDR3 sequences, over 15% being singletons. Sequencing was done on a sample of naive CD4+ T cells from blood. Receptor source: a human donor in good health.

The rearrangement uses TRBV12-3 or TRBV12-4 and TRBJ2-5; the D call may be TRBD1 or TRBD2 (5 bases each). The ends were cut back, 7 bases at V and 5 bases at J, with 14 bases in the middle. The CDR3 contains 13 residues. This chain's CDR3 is CASTKGSGETQYF. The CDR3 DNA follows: TGTGCCAGCACAAAGGGGAGCGGCGAGACCCAGTACTTC.

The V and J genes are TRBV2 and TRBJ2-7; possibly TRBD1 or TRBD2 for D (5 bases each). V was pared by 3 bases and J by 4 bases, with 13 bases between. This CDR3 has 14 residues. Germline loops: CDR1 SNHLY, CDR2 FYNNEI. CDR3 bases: TGTGCCAGCAGTGAGTGGGACCAAGGGTACGAGCAGTACTTC. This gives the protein CASSEWDQGYEQYF.

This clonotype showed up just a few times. In nucleotides, the CDR3 is TGTGCCAGTAGTATGCGGCAGGTACACTATGGCTACACCTTC. Protein: CASSMRQVHYGYTF. J is TRBJ1-2 and V is TRBV19; D gene unclear. Germline V gene sequence: CDR1 LNHDA, CDR2 SQIVND (reference sequence). This CDR3 spans 14 amino acids. Trimming took off 3 bases at V and 3 bases at J, with 11 bases between the two ends.

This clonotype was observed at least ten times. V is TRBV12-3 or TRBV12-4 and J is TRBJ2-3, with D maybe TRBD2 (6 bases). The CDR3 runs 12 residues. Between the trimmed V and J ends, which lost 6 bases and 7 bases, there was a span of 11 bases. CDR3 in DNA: TGTGCCAGCAGGACGGGACTGTATACGCAGTATTTT. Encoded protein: CASRTGLYTQYF.

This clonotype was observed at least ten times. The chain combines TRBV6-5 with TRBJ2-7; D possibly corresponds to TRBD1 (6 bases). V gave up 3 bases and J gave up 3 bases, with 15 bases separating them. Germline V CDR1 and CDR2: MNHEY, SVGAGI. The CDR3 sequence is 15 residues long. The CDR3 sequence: CASSYSEAGVYEQYF. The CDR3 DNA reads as TGTGCCAGCAGTTATAGCGAGGCAGGGGTCTACGAGCAGTACTTC.

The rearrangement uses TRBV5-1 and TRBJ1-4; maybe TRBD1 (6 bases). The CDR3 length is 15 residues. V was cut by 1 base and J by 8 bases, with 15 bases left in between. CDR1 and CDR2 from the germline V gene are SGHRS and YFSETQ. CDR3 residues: CASSLRAAGEEKLFF. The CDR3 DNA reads TGCGCCAGCAGCTTGAGGGCGGCAGGGGAGGAAAAACTGTTTTTT.

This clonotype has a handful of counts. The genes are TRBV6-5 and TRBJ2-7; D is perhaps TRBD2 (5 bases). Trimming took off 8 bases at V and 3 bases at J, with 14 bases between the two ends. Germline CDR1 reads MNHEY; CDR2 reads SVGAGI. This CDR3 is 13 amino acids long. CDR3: CASQHYSGYEQYF. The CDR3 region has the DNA TGTGCCAGCCAACACTACAGCGGCTACGAGCAGTACTTC.

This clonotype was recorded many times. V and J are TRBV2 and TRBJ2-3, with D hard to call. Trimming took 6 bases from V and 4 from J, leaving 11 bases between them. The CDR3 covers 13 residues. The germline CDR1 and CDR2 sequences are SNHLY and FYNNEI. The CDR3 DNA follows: TGTGCCAGCAGAGAGTATGTTGCAGATACGCAGTATTTT. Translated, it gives CASREYVADTQYF.

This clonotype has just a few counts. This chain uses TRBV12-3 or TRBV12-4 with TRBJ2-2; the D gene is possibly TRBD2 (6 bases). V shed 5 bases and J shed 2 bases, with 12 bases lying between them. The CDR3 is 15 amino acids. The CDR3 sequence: CASSTKAGNTGELFF. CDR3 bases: TGTGCCAGCAGTACCAAAGCGGGTAACACCGGGGAGCTGTTTTTT.

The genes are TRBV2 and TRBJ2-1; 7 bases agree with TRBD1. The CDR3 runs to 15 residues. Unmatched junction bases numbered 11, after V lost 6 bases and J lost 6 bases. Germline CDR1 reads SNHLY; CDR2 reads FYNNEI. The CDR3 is CASSKRGPSPNEQFF. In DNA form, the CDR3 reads TGTGCCAGCAGCAAAAGGGGGCCATCCCCCAATGAGCAGTTCTTC.

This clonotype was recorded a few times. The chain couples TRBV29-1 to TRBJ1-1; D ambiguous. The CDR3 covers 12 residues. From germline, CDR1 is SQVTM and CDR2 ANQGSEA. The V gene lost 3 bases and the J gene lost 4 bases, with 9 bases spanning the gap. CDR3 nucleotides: TGCAGCGTTGAGAGTGAGACCACTGAAGCTTTCTTT. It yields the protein CSVESETTEAFF.

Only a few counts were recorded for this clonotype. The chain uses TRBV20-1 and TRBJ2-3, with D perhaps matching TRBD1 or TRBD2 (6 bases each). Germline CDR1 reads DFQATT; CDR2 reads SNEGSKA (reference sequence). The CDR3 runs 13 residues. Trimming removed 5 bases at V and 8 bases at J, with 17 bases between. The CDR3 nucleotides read TGCAGTGCTGCCCGGGACACCGGGGGTACGCAGTATTTT. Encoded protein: CSAARDTGGTQYF.

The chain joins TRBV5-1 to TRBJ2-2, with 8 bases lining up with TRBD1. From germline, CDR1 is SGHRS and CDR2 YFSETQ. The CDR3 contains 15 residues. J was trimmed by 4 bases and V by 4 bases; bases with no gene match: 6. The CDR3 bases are TGCGCCAGCAGCACCGGACAGGGTGGCACCGGGGAGCTGTTTTTT. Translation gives CASSTGQGGTGELFF.

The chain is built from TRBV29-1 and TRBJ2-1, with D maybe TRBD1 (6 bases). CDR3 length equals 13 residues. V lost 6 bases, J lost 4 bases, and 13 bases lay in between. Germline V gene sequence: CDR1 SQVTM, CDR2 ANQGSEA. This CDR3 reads CSVVQGLYNEQFF. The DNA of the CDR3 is TGCAGCGTCGTGCAGGGGTTGTACAATGAGCAGTTCTTC.

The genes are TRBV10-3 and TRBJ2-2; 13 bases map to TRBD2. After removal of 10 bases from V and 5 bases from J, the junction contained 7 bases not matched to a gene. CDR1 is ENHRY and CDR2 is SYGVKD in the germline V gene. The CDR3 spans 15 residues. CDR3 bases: TGTGCCAGCACCTGGACTAGCGGGAGTACCGGGGAGCTGTTTTTT. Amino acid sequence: CASTWTSGSTGELFF.

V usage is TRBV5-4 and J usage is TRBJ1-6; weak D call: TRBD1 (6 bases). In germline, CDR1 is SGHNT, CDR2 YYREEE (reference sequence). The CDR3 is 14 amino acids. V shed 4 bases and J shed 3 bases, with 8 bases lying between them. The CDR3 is CASSLTGYNSPLHF. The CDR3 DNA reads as TGTGCCAGCAGCCTGACAGGCTATAATTCACCCCTCCACTTT.

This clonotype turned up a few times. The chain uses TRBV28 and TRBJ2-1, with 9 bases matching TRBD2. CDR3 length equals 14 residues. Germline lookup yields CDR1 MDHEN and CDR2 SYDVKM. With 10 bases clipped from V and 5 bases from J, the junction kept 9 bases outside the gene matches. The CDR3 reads CAIVAGDGNNEQFF. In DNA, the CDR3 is TGTGCCATCGTAGCGGGGGACGGAAACAATGAGCAGTTCTTC.

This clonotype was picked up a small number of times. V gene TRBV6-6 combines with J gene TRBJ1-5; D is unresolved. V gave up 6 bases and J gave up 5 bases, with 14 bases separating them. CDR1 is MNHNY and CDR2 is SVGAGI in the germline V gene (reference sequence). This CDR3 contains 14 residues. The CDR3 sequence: CASRYSQADQPQHF. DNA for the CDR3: TGTGCCAGCAGGTATTCGCAGGCCGATCAGCCCCAGCATTTT.

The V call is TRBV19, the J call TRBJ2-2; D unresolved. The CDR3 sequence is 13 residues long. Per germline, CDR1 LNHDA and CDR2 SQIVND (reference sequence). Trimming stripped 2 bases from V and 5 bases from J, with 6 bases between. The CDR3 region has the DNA TGTGCCAGTAGTATAAGAGGAACCGGGGAGCTGTTTTTT. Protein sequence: CASSIRGTGELFF.

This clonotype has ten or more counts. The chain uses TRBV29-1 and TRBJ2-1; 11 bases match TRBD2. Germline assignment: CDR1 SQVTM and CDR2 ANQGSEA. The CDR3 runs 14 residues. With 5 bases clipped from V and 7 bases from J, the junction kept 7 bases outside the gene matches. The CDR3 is CSVTLAGGGNEQFF. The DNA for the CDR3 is TGCAGCGTTACCCTAGCGGGAGGAGGTAATGAGCAGTTCTTC.

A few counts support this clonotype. This CDR3 is CSVARDRDQPQHF. CDR3 DNA: TGCAGCGTCGCCCGGGACAGGGATCAGCCCCAGCATTTT. The rearrangement links TRBV29-1 to TRBJ1-5, with 9 bases matching TRBD1. The CDR3 is 13 amino acids. Germline values: CDR1 SQVTM, CDR2 ANQGSEA. V shed 6 bases and J 5 bases; nucleotides not matched to a gene: 5.

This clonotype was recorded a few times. The DNA for the CDR3 is TGTGCCTGGACAGTTGCCCGCGGGAGGGATCAGCCCCAGCATTTT. It is translated as CAWTVARGRDQPQHF. This chain joins TRBV30 and TRBJ1-5; the D is unclear. There are 15 residues in the CDR3. Germline V lookup: CDR1 GTSNPN, CDR2 SVGIG (reference sequence). V lost 4 bases and J lost 5, with 18 bases in between.

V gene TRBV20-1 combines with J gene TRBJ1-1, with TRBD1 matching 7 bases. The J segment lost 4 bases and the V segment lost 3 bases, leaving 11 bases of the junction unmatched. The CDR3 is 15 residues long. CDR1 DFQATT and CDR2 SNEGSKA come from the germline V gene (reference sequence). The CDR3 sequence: CSASGEIGGGTEAFF. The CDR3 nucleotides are TGCAGTGCTAGCGGCGAGATAGGGGGCGGCACTGAAGCTTTCTTT.

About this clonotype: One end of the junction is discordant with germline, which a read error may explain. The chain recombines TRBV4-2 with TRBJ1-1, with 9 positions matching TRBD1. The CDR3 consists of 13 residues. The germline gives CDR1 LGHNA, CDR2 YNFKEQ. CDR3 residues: CASSQGLRTGVLF. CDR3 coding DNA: TGTGCCAGCAGCCAAGGGTTGAGGACAGGGGTGTTATTT.

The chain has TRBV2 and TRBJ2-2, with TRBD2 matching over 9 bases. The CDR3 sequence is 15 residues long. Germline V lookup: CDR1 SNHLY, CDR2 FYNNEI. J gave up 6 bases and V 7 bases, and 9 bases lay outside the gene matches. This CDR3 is CASTFDSGSSGELFF. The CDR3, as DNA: TGTGCCAGCACCTTTGATAGCGGGAGTTCCGGGGAGCTGTTTTTT.

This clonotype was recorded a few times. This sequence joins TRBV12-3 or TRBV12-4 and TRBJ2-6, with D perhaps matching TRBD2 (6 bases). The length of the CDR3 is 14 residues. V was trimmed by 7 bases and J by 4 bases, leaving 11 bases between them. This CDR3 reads CASNAGSGANVLTF. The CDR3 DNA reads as TGTGCCAGCAACGCGGGGTCCGGGGCCAACGTCCTGACTTTC.